Following are 31 T cell receptor beta chains from one sample sequenced in a study of CD8 T cells in Susac syndrome. Roughly 0.5 to 1 ug RNA was reverse transcribed with random hexamers. TCRdb analysed the immunoSEQ multiplex PCR reads with MiXCR anew, one entry per CDR3 protein. Altogether some 200,000 distinct CDR3 sequences are present, approximately 94% being singletons, with the ten largest covering approximately 0.1%. The sample was CD4+ T cells from PBMCs. These receptors came from a human donor with Susac syndrome.

This chain uses TRBV15 with TRBJ2-7, with D tentatively TRBD1 (6 bases). There are 14 residues in the CDR3. Germline CDR1 and CDR2: LNHNV and YYDKDF (reference sequence). Trimming removed 3 bases from V and 4 bases from J, with 13 bases in between. In DNA, the CDR3 is TGTGCCACCAGCAGGGACAGCCTGCGGTACGAGCAGTACTTC. Its protein product is CATSRDSLRYEQYF.

The rearrangement uses TRBV30 and TRBJ1-1; no clear D. V gave up 3 bases and J gave up 5 bases, with 19 bases separating them. In germline, CDR1 is GTSNPN, CDR2 SVGIG (reference sequence). The CDR3 sequence is 15 residues long. The CDR3 sequence is CAWSNPGRERTEAFF. CDR3 nucleotide sequence: TGTGCCTGGAGCAACCCTGGGAGGGAACGGACTGAAGCTTTCTTT.

The genes are TRBV20-1 and TRBJ1-2; 10 bases line up with TRBD1. This CDR3 has 15 amino acids. Trimming took 4 bases from V and 3 from J; bases not matched to a gene: 8. CDR1 DFQATT and CDR2 SNEGSKA come from the germline V gene (reference sequence). In DNA, the CDR3 is TGCAGTGCTACCGTCCCGGGACAGGGGCACTATGGCTACACCTTC. Its protein is CSATVPGQGHYGYTF.

V and J are TRBV7-9 and TRBJ2-1; 7 bases are a match to TRBD1. V lost 5 bases and J lost 4; bases outside the gene matches: 11. The CDR3 contains 16 residues. Germline V gene lookup returns CDR1 SEHNR and CDR2 FQNEAQ (reference sequence). The CDR3 nucleotides read TGTGCCAGCAGCAACCGGGGACAGTCACAATACAATGAGCAGTTCTTC. Protein sequence: CASSNRGQSQYNEQFF.

CDR3 protein: CASDSPNGPGELFF. Written as DNA, the CDR3 is TGTGCCAGTGACAGCCCTAACGGGCCCGGGGAGCTGTTTTTT. The rearrangement links TRBV30 to TRBJ2-2, with D perhaps matching TRBD1 (5 bases). Germline V CDR1 and CDR2: GTSNPN, SVGIG (reference sequence). The CDR3 loop spans 14 amino acids. V lost 8 bases and J lost 6, with 19 bases in between.

The rearrangement uses TRBV7-2 and TRBJ2-7, with a weak D call TRBD2 (5 bases). The V end lost 4 bases, the J end lost 4 bases, and 17 bases lay between the germline ends. The CDR3 length is 15 residues. CDR1 is SGHTA and CDR2 is FQGNSA in the germline V gene. The CDR3 reads CASSSSLEGVYEQYF. CDR3 bases: TGTGCCAGCAGCTCTTCTCTCGAGGGAGTGTACGAGCAGTACTTC.

This clonotype was seen only once. J is TRBJ1-2 and V is TRBV25-1; D might be TRBD1 (5 bases). This CDR3 comprises 14 residues. Per germline, CDR1 MGHDK and CDR2 SYGVNS. V dropped 6 bases and J dropped 4 bases, with 15 bases sitting between them. Here the CDR3 DNA reads TGTGCCAGCAGCCAAACCGGCAGGGCCTATGGCTACACCTTC. Protein: CASSQTGRAYGYTF.

The V gene is TRBV18, the J gene TRBJ1-4; tentative D call: TRBD1 (5 bases). The CDR3 spans 15 residues. The germline gives CDR1 KGHSH, CDR2 LQKENI. Trimming removed 3 bases from V and 2 bases from J, with 10 bases in between. The CDR3 coding sequence is TGTGCCAGCTCACCCGCTGCAGGGACTAATGAAAAACTGTTTTTT. It translates to CASSPAAGTNEKLFF.

The rearrangement links TRBV20-1 to TRBJ2-7; D is ambiguous. The CDR3 length is 11 residues. Germline V lookup: CDR1 DFQATT, CDR2 SNEGSKA (reference sequence). V shed 3 bases and J shed 5 bases, with 8 bases lying between them. The CDR3 coding sequence is TGCAGTGCTAGTGGCGGAAACGAGCAGTACTTC. It codes for CSASGGNEQYF.

The chain couples TRBV12-3 or TRBV12-4 to TRBJ2-7; perhaps D is TRBD1 or TRBD2 (5 bases each). CDR3 length equals 13 residues. The V end lost 9 bases, the J end lost 5 bases, and 17 bases lay between the germline ends. As DNA, the CDR3 is TGTGCCAGGGGGACCGCCTGGGCCCACGAGCAGTACTTC. Protein: CARGTAWAHEQYF.

V is TRBV12-5 and J is TRBJ2-4; D may match TRBD1 or TRBD2 (5 bases each). Germline values: CDR1 LGHNT, CDR2 FRNRAP. There are 11 residues in the CDR3. V dropped 8 bases and J dropped 7 bases, with 9 bases sitting between them. Written as DNA, the CDR3 is TGTGCTAGTATGGGGGTGAACATTCAGTACTTC. Translating it yields CASMGVNIQYF.

The chain carries TRBV12-3 or TRBV12-4 and TRBJ1-2; TRBD1 might be the D (6 bases). Trimming took off 2 bases at V and 4 bases at J, with 14 bases between the two ends. The CDR3 is 15 residues long. The CDR3 loop is CASSLNPGVSYGYTF. The DNA of the CDR3 is TGTGCCAGCAGTTTAAACCCAGGGGTGTCCTATGGCTACACCTTC.

The chain carries TRBV7-9 and TRBJ1-3; no clear D. Trimming took off 1 base at V and 0 bases at J, with 10 bases between the two ends. This CDR3 is built from 16 residues. From germline, CDR1 is SEHNR and CDR2 FQNEAQ (reference sequence). The DNA for the CDR3 is TGTGCCAGCAGCTTAGAGCAGGCGAGCTCTGGAAACACCATATATTTT. This sequence encodes CASSLEQASSGNTIYF. Complete variable domain (other parts from reference TRBV7-9 and TRBJ1-3): DTGVSQNPRHKITKRGQNVTFRCDPISEHNRLYWYRQTLGQGPEFLTYFQNEAQLEKSRLLSDRFSAERPKGSFSTLEIQRTEQGDSAMYLCASSLEQASSGNTIYFGEGSWLTVV.

This clonotype was detected only once. The V gene is TRBV5-1, the J gene TRBJ2-5; the match to TRBD2 covers 8 bases. Trimming removed 0 bases from V and 2 bases from J; junction bases left unmatched: 9. Germline V lookup: CDR1 SGHRS, CDR2 YFSETQ. This CDR3 spans 17 amino acids. The CDR3 is CASSLAIAGFYQETQYF. The DNA for the CDR3 is TGCGCCAGCAGCTTGGCCATAGCGGGATTCTATCAAGAGACCCAGTACTTC.

This clonotype has just one count. V is TRBV3-1 and J is TRBJ2-7; possible D gene TRBD2, 5 bases. Trimming left V 0 bases short and J 10 bases short, with 19 bases between. The length of the CDR3 is 15 residues. Germline assignment: CDR1 LGHDT and CDR2 YNNKEL (reference sequence). CDR3 bases: TGTGCCAGCAGCCAAGAAGTGAGGAGAAGCGGTTACCAGTACTTC. As protein: CASSQEVRRSGYQYF.

V gene TRBV5-6 combines with J gene TRBJ2-3; no clear D gene. This CDR3 is built from 15 residues. The germline V gene has CDR1 SGHDT and CDR2 YYEEEE. V was cut by 0 bases and J by 0 bases, with 8 bases left in between. CDR3 protein: CASSLERVSTDTQYF. The CDR3 DNA reads TGTGCCAGCAGCTTGGAACGGGTCAGCACAGATACGCAGTATTTT.

The rearrangement joins TRBV6-1 to TRBJ2-5; D is ambiguous. This CDR3 is built from 10 residues. Per the germline V gene, CDR1 is MNHNS and CDR2 is SASEGT. The V end was cut by 10 bases, the J end by 4 bases, with 7 bases between. CDR3 in amino acids: CATKVETQYF. DNA for the CDR3: TGTGCCACCAAGGTAGAGACCCAGTACTTC.

The gene calls are TRBV7-6 and TRBJ1-1; D gene ambiguous. The CDR3 loop spans 14 amino acids. CDR1 is SGHVS and CDR2 is FNYEAQ in the germline V gene. V lost 1 base and J lost 8, with 14 bases in between. CDR3 region: CASSLVEGGREAFF. The CDR3 DNA follows: TGTGCCAGCAGCTTAGTTGAGGGTGGCAGAGAAGCTTTCTTT.

The chain combines TRBV30 with TRBJ1-5; no firm D call. Germline V lookup: CDR1 GTSNPN, CDR2 SVGIG (reference sequence). The CDR3 covers 14 residues. The V and J ends lost 1 base and 4 bases respectively, with 11 bases between them. The CDR3 spells CAWSGSTGNQPQHF. The CDR3 coding sequence is TGTGCCTGGAGTGGCAGTACTGGGAATCAGCCCCAGCATTTT.

The CDR3 DNA follows: TGTGCCAGCAGCCAAGACAGTAACTATGGCTACACCTTC. This codes for CASSQDSNYGYTF. The gene calls are TRBV16 and TRBJ1-2, with a possible D match to TRBD1 (5 bases). The CDR3 loop spans 13 amino acids. Trimming shortened V by 2 bases and J by 1 base, and 5 bases separated the two germline ends. Germline CDR1 KGHSY, CDR2 FQNENV.

The chain carries TRBV15 and TRBJ1-6, with TRBD1 identical over 10 bases. V lost 0 bases, J lost 10 bases, and 6 bases stayed unmatched. Germline lookup yields CDR1 LNHNV and CDR2 YYDKDF (reference sequence). The CDR3 length is 16 residues. Here the CDR3 DNA reads TGTGCCACCAGCAGAGAAGGGACAGGGGTGGGATCACCCCTCCACTTT. Its translation: CATSREGTGVGSPLHF.

The chain combines TRBV12-3 or TRBV12-4 with TRBJ2-7, with TRBD2 identical over 7 bases. Germline trimming cut 6 bases from V and 4 bases from J; bases unmatched to any gene: 12. CDR3 length equals 15 residues. The CDR3: CASRPRGAGRYEQYF. The CDR3 DNA reads as TGTGCCAGCAGACCACGGGGAGCGGGACGATACGAGCAGTACTTC.

The V gene is TRBV9, the J gene TRBJ2-5; D uncertain. From germline, CDR1 is SGDLS and CDR2 YYNGEE. V was pared by 0 bases and J by 2 bases, with 8 bases between. This CDR3 comprises 14 residues. CDR3 coding DNA: TGTGCCAGCAGCGTAGGTAGGATTCAAGAGACCCAGTACTTC. Residues: CASSVGRIQETQYF.

This clonotype was recorded once. This chain links TRBV30 with TRBJ2-2; D is unclear. V gave up 1 base and J gave up 4 bases, with 13 bases separating them. This CDR3 is built from 15 residues. Germline lookup yields CDR1 GTSNPN and CDR2 SVGIG (reference sequence). This chain's CDR3 is CAWSADLLRTGELFF. The CDR3 DNA follows: TGTGCCTGGAGTGCGGACCTTTTGCGCACCGGGGAGCTGTTTTTT. Variable domain in full (rest from reference TRBV30 and TRBJ2-2): SQTIHQWPATLVQPVGSPLSLECTVEGTSNPNLYWYRQAAGRGLQLLFYSVGIGQISSEVPQNLSASRPQDRQFILSSKKLLLSDSGFYLCAWSADLLRTGELFFGEGSRLTVL.

V usage is TRBV19 and J usage is TRBJ1-1; 8 positions agree with TRBD1. Germline CDR1 reads LNHDA; CDR2 reads SQIVND (reference sequence). Germline trimming cut 9 bases from V and 5 bases from J; bases unmatched to any gene: 8. The CDR3 is made up of 13 amino acids. CDR3 coding DNA: TGTGCCAGGACCGACAGGGGAAAAACTGAAGCTTTCTTT. Amino acids: CARTDRGKTEAFF.

This clonotype appeared a single time. The CDR3 is CASSRRRRGGIEYNEQFF. CDR3 DNA: TGTGCCAGCAGTAGACGTAGAAGAGGGGGCATAGAGTACAATGAGCAGTTCTTC. This chain links TRBV12-3 or TRBV12-4 with TRBJ2-1; 7 positions match TRBD1. The CDR3 has 18 residues. V lost 5 bases and J lost 4; bases outside the gene matches: 17.

The DNA for the CDR3 is TGTGCCAGCAGTTTTATGGCGGGACTGAGCAATCAGCCCCAGCATTTT. It specifies CASSFMAGLSNQPQHF. The V gene is TRBV12-3 or TRBV12-4, the J gene TRBJ1-5; TRBD1 might be the D (5 bases). V was pared by 3 bases and J by 1 base, with 13 bases between. The CDR3 extends over 16 amino acids.

V usage is TRBV9 and J usage is TRBJ1-2, with D perhaps matching TRBD1 (5 bases). The CDR3 is made up of 13 amino acids. CDR1 SGDLS and CDR2 YYNGEE come from the germline V gene. Trimming took off 2 bases at V and 6 bases at J, with 11 bases between the two ends. CDR3 in amino acids: CASSVAGRNGYTF. The CDR3 DNA is TGTGCCAGCAGCGTTGCGGGACGGAATGGCTACACCTTC.

The gene calls are TRBV9 and TRBJ1-1; a possible D gene is TRBD1 (5 bases). The length of the CDR3 is 14 residues. In germline, CDR1 is SGDLS, CDR2 YYNGEE. V was cut by 2 bases and J by 1 base, with 9 bases left in between. The CDR3 region is CASSVVGENTEAFF. Here the CDR3 DNA reads TGTGCCAGCAGCGTTGTAGGGGAGAACACTGAAGCTTTCTTT.

The V gene is TRBV9, the J gene TRBJ2-1; no firm D call. The V and J ends lost 0 bases and 8 bases respectively, with 9 bases between them. CDR3 size: 13 residues. Germline loops: CDR1 SGDLS, CDR2 YYNGEE. The CDR3 nucleotides are TGTGCCAGCAGCGTAGTCAGCAACGATGAGCAGTTCTTC. This translates into CASSVVSNDEQFF.

This rearrangement joins TRBV20-1 to TRBJ1-2, with D possibly being TRBD1 (6 bases). The CDR3 is 10 amino acids. Trimming shortened V by 6 bases and J by 8 bases, and 10 bases separated the two germline ends. Per germline, CDR1 DFQATT and CDR2 SNEGSKA (reference sequence). The CDR3 protein is CSATGTGYTF. For the CDR3, the DNA is TGCAGTGCAACCGGGACAGGCTACACCTTC.